This passage covers 13 T cell receptor beta chains from one sample sequenced in a study of cytomegalovirus exposure and HLA in healthy donors. Vbeta (60) and Jbeta (13) primers were used in the PCR. The assay was immunoSEQ multiplex PCR, and TCRdb's table has in-frame clones only and misses some. Of around 180,000 clones listed, approximately 83% were seen once; the top ten hold more than 1%. Material: PBMCs. Receptor source: a boy younger than 10 in good health and CMV-seronegative.

This chain joins TRBV2 and TRBJ1-5; maybe TRBD1 (6 bases). Looked up from germline, CDR1 is SNHLY and CDR2 is FYNNEI. CDR3 length: 16 amino acids. V lost 3 bases, J lost 0 bases, and 12 bases lay in between. The CDR3 region has the DNA TGTGCCAGCAGTGAGGACAGATCCAATAGCAATCAGCCCCAGCATTTT. Protein sequence: CASSEDRSNSNQPQHF.

The CDR3 spells CASSYGDSYYEQYF. The CDR3 bases are TGTGCCAGCAGCTACGGGGACAGTTACTACGAGCAGTACTTC. V usage is TRBV5-6 and J usage is TRBJ2-5; TRBD1 matches 7 bases. With the DNA end fitting TRBJ2-7 better, the J assignment may be wrong. This CDR3 region has 14 residues. CDR1 and CDR2 (germline): SGHDT, YYEEEE.

The chain uses TRBV19 and TRBJ2-2; D might be TRBD1 (6 bases). This CDR3 is 15 amino acids long. Germline CDR1 is LNHDA and CDR2 is SQIVND (reference sequence). V was clipped by 5 bases and J by 6 bases, with 16 bases between them. The DNA of the CDR3 is TGTGCCAGTAGTTCAAGCGACAGGCACGCCGGGGAGCTGTTTTTT. Amino acids: CASSSSDRHAGELFF.

The chain has TRBV11-2 and TRBJ2-7, with D maybe TRBD1 (6 bases). The CDR3 sequence is 13 residues long. Germline CDR1 and CDR2: SGHAT and FQNNGV. The V end was cut by 3 bases, the J end by 3 bases, with 9 bases between. The CDR3 nucleotides are TGTGCCAGCAGCTTGGACAGTGACTACGAGCAGTACGTC. This translates into CASSLDSDYEQYV.

This chain uses TRBV30 with TRBJ1-3; D gene ambiguous. Germline V CDR1 and CDR2: GTSNPN, SVGIG (reference sequence). The CDR3 has 17 amino acids. Trimming cost V 0 bases and J 0 bases, with 15 bases left between them. The CDR3 region is CAWSVLSGYSSGNTIYF. In DNA form, the CDR3 reads TGTGCCTGGAGTGTACTATCCGGATACTCCTCTGGAAACACCATATATTTT.

There are a few counts of this clone. This rearrangement joins TRBV2 to TRBJ2-1, with 10 positions matching TRBD2. Germline V gene data show CDR1 as SNHLY and CDR2 as FYNNEI. This CDR3 is built from 14 residues. V lost 7 bases to trimming and J lost 9 bases; unmatched junction nucleotides: 9. The CDR3 protein is CASNRLAGESEQFF. The CDR3, as DNA: TGTGCCAGCAACAGGCTAGCGGGAGAAAGTGAGCAGTTCTTC. Filled out from reference TRBV2 and TRBJ2-1, the complete variable domain reads EPEVTQTPSHQVTQMGQEVILRCVPISNHLYFYWYRQILGQKVEFLVSFYNNEISEKSEIFDDQFSVERPDGSNFTLKIRSTKLEDSAMYFCASNRLAGESEQFFGPGTRLTVL.

This clone has a handful of counts. V and J are TRBV5-6 and TRBJ1-1; D is perhaps TRBD1 (5 bases). Looked up from germline, CDR1 is SGHDT and CDR2 is YYEEEE. V was shortened by 4 bases and J by 6 bases, with 13 bases between the two germline ends. The CDR3 sequence is 13 residues long. The CDR3 bases are TGTGCCAGCAGCGAGCAGGGTATTGCTGAAGCTTTCTTT. Translating it yields CASSEQGIAEAFF.

This chain connects TRBV6-5 to TRBJ2-3; D remains ambiguous. This CDR3 has 15 residues. Trimming removed 6 bases at V and 3 bases at J, with 16 bases between. Germline CDR1 and CDR2: MNHEY and SVGAGI. In nucleotides, the CDR3 is TGTGCCAGCAGCCCGACACGGCTCCGAACAGATACGCAGTATTTT. This translates into CASSPTRLRTDTQYF.

The V gene is TRBV2, the J gene TRBJ1-2; 9 nucleotides line up with TRBD1. The V segment lost 9 bases and the J segment 7 bases; nucleotides outside the gene matches: 9. The CDR3 is made up of 13 amino acids. CDR1 and CDR2 (germline): SNHLY, FYNNEI. CDR3 loop: CARNTGGQRGYTF. The CDR3 nucleotides read TGTGCCAGGAACACAGGGGGCCAGCGTGGCTACACCTTC.

The chain carries TRBV13 and TRBJ2-1; the match to TRBD2 covers 8 bases. Trimming at V came to 8 bases and at J to 8 bases, leaving 14 bases not matched to a gene. The germline gives CDR1 PRHDT, CDR2 FYEKMQ (reference sequence). The CDR3 length is 15 residues. The DNA of the CDR3 is TGTGCCAGCGGAGGATCGGGAGGGCTTCGTGATGAGCAGTTCTTC. Translated, it gives CASGGSGGLRDEQFF.

The J gene is TRBJ2-3, the V gene TRBV29-1; TRBD2 is a possible D gene (5 bases). Germline assignment: CDR1 SQVTM and CDR2 ANQGSEA. The ends were cut back, 0 bases at V and 4 bases at J, with 11 bases in the middle. This CDR3 has 14 amino acids. Here the CDR3 DNA reads TGCAGCGTTGAAGATTCGGGGATCGCAGATACGCAGTATTTT. This sequence encodes CSVEDSGIADTQYF.

The V and J genes are TRBV9 and TRBJ2-1; TRBD2 matches 13 bases. Germline V lookup: CDR1 SGDLS, CDR2 YYNGEE. The CDR3 loop spans 18 amino acids. The V segment lost 1 base and the J segment 7 bases; nucleotides outside the gene matches: 11. DNA for the CDR3: TGTGCCAGCAGCGTATCCCCGGGACTAGCGGGAAAGGGAAATGAGCAGTTCTTC. Translated: CASSVSPGLAGKGNEQFF.

This chain links TRBV4-3 with TRBJ1-2; 7 bases are a match to TRBD1. V was pared by 0 bases and J by 4 bases, with 5 bases of the junction left unmatched. The CDR3 is 15 residues long. CDR1 LGHNA and CDR2 YSLEER come from the germline V gene. CDR3 loop: CASSQDNSGGYGYTF. CDR3 bases: TGCGCCAGCAGCCAAGATAACTCAGGGGGCTATGGCTACACCTTC.